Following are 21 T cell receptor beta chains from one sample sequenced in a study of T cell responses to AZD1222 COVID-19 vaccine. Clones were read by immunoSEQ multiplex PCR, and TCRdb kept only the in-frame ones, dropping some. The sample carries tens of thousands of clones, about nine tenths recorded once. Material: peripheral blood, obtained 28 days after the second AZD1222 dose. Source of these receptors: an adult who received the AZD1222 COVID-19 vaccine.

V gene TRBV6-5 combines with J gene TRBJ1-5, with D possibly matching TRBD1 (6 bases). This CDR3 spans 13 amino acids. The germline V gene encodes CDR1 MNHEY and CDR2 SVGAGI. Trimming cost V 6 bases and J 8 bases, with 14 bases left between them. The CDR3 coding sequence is TGTGCCAGCAGCCGGGACACGGTCGAGCCCCAGCATTTT. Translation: CASSRDTVEPQHF.

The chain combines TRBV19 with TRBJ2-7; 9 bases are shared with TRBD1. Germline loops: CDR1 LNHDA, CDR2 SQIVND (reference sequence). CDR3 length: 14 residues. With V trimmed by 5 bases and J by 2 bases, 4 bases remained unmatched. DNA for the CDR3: TGTGCCAGTAGTCGCGACAGGGGGGCCTACGAGCAGTACTTC. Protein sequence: CASSRDRGAYEQYF.

The CDR3 here is CASSNRDRVDTQYF. The CDR3 DNA follows: TGTGCCAGTAGTAACCGGGACAGGGTAGATACGCAGTATTTT. This chain links TRBV19 with TRBJ2-3; TRBD1 matches 9 bases. In germline, CDR1 is LNHDA, CDR2 SQIVND (reference sequence). Trimming at V came to 4 bases and at J to 5 bases, leaving 4 bases not matched to a gene. The CDR3 runs to 14 residues.

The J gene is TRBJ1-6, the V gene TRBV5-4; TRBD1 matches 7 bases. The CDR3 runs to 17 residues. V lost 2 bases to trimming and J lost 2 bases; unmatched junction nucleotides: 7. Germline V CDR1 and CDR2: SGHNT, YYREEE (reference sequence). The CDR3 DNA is TGTGCCAGCAGCTTAGGGGGCCCCAACCCCTATAATTCACCCCTCCACTTT. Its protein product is CASSLGGPNPYNSPLHF. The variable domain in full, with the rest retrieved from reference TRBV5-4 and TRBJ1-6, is ETGVTQSPTHLIKTRGQQVTLRCSSQSGHNTVSWYQQALGQGPQFIFQYYREEENGRGNFPPRFSGLQFPNYSSELNVNALELDDSALYLCASSLGGPNPYNSPLHFGNGTRLTVT.

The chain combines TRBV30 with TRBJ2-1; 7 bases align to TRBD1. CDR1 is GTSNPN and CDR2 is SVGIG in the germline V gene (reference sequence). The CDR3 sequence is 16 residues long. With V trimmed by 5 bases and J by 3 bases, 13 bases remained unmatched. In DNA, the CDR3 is TGTGCCTGGGGACACCTACCGGGACAGATCTACAATGAGCAGTTCTTC. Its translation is CAWGHLPGQIYNEQFF.

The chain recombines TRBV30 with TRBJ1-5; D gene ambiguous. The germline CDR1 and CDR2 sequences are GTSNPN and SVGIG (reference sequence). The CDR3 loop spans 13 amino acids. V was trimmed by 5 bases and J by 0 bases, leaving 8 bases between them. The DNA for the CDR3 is TGTGCCTGGGCCCAGGATAGCAATCAGCCCCAGCATTTT. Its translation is CAWAQDSNQPQHF.

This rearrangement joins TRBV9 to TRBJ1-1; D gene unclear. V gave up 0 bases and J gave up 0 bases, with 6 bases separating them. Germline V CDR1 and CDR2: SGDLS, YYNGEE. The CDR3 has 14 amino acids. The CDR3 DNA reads TGTGCCAGCAGCGTAGGACCACTGAACACTGAAGCTTTCTTT. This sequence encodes CASSVGPLNTEAFF.

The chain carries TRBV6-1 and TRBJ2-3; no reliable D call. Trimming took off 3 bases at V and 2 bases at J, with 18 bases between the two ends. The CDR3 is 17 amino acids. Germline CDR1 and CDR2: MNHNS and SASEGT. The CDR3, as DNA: TGTGCCAGCAGTGACCGTCCAGCCGGGTACAACACAGATACGCAGTATTTT. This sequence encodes CASSDRPAGYNTDTQYF.

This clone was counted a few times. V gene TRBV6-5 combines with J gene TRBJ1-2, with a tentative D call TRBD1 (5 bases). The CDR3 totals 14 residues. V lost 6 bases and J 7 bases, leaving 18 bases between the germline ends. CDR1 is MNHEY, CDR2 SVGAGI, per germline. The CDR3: CASSFDSLYRGYTF. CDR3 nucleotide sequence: TGTGCCAGCAGCTTTGACAGCCTCTACCGTGGCTACACCTTC.

The CDR3 bases are TGTGCCAGCAGCCTATACACAGATACGCAGTATTTT. It specifies CASSLYTDTQYF. The chain employs TRBV11-2 and TRBJ2-3, with unresolved D. Trimming pared 5 bases from V and 2 bases from J, leaving 5 bases between. Per the germline V gene, CDR1 is SGHAT and CDR2 is FQNNGV. The CDR3 is made up of 12 amino acids.

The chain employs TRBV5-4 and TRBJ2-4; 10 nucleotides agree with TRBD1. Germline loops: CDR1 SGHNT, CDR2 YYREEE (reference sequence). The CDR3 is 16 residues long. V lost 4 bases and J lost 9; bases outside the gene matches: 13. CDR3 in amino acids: CASSRAGGQGSGIQYF. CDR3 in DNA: TGTGCCAGCAGCCGGGCCGGGGGACAGGGGTCTGGCATTCAGTACTTC.

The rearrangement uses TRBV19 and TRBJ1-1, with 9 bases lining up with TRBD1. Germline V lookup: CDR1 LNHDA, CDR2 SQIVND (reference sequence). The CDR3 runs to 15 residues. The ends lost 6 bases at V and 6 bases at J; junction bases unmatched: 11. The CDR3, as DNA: TGTGCCAGTAGCTCCTTCGGACAGGGGCAGGCTGAAGCTTTCTTT. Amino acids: CASSSFGQGQAEAFF.

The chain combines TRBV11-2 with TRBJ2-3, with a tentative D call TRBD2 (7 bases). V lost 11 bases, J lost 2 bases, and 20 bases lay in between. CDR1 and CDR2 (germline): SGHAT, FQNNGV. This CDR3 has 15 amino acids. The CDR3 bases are TGTGCCTCCGGGGGCGGGGGCGGCCACACAGATACGCAGTATTTT. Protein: CASGGGGGHTDTQYF.

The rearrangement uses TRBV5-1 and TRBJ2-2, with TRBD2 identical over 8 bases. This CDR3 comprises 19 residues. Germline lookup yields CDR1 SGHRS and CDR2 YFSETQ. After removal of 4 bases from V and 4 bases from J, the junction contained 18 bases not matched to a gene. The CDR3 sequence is CASSLQRGFSGGRTGELFF. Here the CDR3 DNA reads TGCGCCAGCAGCCTTCAGCGGGGGTTCAGCGGTGGTCGCACCGGGGAGCTGTTTTTT.

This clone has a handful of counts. The CDR3 DNA sequence: TGTGCCAGCAGCTTAGGGGCTAGCGGGAGAGAGACCCAGTACTTC. Its protein product is CASSLGASGRETQYF. The chain employs TRBV7-8 and TRBJ2-5; 10 bases agree with TRBD2. V lost 1 base to trimming and J lost 4 bases; unmatched junction nucleotides: 3. The CDR3 runs 15 residues. Germline assignment: CDR1 SGHVS and CDR2 FQNEAQ.

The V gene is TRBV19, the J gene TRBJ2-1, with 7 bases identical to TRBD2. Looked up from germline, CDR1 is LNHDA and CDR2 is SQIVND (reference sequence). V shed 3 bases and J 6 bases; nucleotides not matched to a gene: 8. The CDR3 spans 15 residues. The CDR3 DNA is TGTGCCAGTAGTATGGGAGGGACTCACCGCAATGAGCAGTTCTTC. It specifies CASSMGGTHRNEQFF.

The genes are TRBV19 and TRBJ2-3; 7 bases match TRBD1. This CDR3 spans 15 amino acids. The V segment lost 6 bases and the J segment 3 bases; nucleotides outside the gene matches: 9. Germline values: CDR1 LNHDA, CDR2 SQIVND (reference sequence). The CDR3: CASSLQGLATDTQYF. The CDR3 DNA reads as TGTGCCAGTAGCCTACAGGGGTTGGCGACAGATACGCAGTATTTT.

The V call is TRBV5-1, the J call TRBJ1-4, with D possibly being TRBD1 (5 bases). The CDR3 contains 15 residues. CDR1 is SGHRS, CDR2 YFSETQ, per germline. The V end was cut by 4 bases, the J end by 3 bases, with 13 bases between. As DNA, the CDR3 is TGCGCCAGCAGCGGGTCGGTAGGGGCTAATGAAAAACTGTTTTTT. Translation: CASSGSVGANEKLFF.

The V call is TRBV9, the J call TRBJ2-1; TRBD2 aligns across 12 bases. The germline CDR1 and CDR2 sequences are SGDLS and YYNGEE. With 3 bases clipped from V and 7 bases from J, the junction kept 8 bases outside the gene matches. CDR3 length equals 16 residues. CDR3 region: CASSATTSGSQNEQFF. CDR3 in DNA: TGTGCCAGCAGCGCAACGACTAGCGGGAGTCAAAATGAGCAGTTCTTC.

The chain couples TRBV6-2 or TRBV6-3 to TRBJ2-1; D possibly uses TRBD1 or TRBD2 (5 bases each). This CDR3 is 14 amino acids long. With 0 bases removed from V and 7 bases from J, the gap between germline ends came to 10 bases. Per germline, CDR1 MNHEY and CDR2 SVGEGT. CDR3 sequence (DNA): TGTGCCAGCAGTTACTCAGCAGGGAGTAATGAGCAGTTCTTC. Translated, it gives CASSYSAGSNEQFF.

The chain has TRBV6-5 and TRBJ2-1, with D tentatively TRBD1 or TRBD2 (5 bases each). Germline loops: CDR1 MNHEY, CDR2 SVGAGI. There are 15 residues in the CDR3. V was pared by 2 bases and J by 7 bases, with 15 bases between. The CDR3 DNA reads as TGTGCCAGCAGTTACGGGACGGCGAGCAGGAATGAGCAGTTCTTC. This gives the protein CASSYGTASRNEQFF.